This entry lists 26 T cell receptor beta chains sequenced from one sample in a study of early T cells in non-severe SARS-CoV-2 infection. TCRdb re-derived calls from the 5' RACE reads in MiXCR, one entry per CDR3 protein. This table holds 40,000 to 60,000 distinct CDR3 sequences, roughly 6.2% found once. The specimen was whole blood, collected at baseline. These receptors were taken from an adult who was a healthcare worker with PCR-confirmed SARS-CoV-2 infection or an uninfected control (not recorded which).

The sample holds a few counts of this clonotype. The V gene is TRBV28, the J gene TRBJ2-5; 8 bases line up with TRBD1. This CDR3 is built from 14 residues. Germline CDR1 reads MDHEN; CDR2 reads SYDVKM. With V trimmed by 5 bases and J by 6 bases, 8 bases remained unmatched. CDR3 residues: CASSLTGGLKTQYF. CDR3 DNA: TGTGCCAGCAGTCTCACAGGGGGTTTGAAGACCCAGTACTTC.

This clonotype was counted only a few times. The chain carries TRBV7-2 and TRBJ1-2; 7 positions match TRBD1. This CDR3 comprises 14 residues. V was clipped by 5 bases and J by 1 base; unmatched bases: 4. Germline CDR1 is SGHTA and CDR2 is FQGNSA. CDR3 amino acids: CASSPGTDNYGYTF. The CDR3 bases are TGTGCCAGCAGCCCAGGGACAGATAACTATGGCTACACCTTC.

This clonotype has a count of ten or more. V and J are TRBV7-3 and TRBJ2-3; D possibly corresponds to TRBD2 (6 bases). The CDR3 is made up of 15 amino acids. With 2 bases removed from V and 6 bases from J, the gap between germline ends came to 15 bases. Germline V CDR1 and CDR2: SGHTA, FQGTGA. CDR3 sequence (DNA): TGTGCCAGCAGCTTACGCGGTAGCGGTCGGGATACGCAGTATTTT. Translation: CASSLRGSGRDTQYF.

This clonotype was seen more than once but under ten times. The chain joins TRBV5-1 to TRBJ2-2; tentative D call: TRBD2 (6 bases). Per germline, CDR1 SGHRS and CDR2 YFSETQ. This CDR3 has 15 residues. The V end was cut by 7 bases, the J end by 2 bases, with 15 bases between. DNA of the CDR3: TGCGCCAGCTACCAGGGAGGTTCAAACACCGGGGAGCTGTTTTTT. This translates into CASYQGGSNTGELFF.

This clonotype was counted at least ten times. The chain's CDR3 is CASSPSQGNTEAFF. In DNA, the CDR3 is TGTGCCAGCAGTCCTAGTCAGGGAAACACTGAAGCTTTCTTT. V gene TRBV12-3 or TRBV12-4 combines with J gene TRBJ1-1, with TRBD1 as a possible D gene (5 bases). V lost 5 bases and J 2 bases, leaving 12 bases between the germline ends. This CDR3 contains 14 residues.

There are a few counts of this clonotype. The chain couples TRBV9 to TRBJ2-5; 7 nucleotides agree with TRBD2. In germline, CDR1 is SGDLS, CDR2 YYNGEE. The CDR3 loop spans 15 amino acids. The V gene end was trimmed by 0 bases and the J gene end by 4 bases; junction bases not matched to a gene: 6. CDR3 sequence (DNA): TGTGCCAGCAGCGTAGCGGCGGGAGCGGGAGAGACCCAGTACTTC. Its translation: CASSVAAGAGETQYF.

In DNA, the CDR3 is TGCAGTGCTCCCAGGGTAGATGGGCTAGCGGGATACAATGAGCAGTTCTTC. Residues: CSAPRVDGLAGYNEQFF. This chain links TRBV20-1 with TRBJ2-1; 9 nucleotides align to TRBD2. Germline V CDR1 and CDR2: DFQATT, SNEGSKA (reference sequence). This CDR3 has 17 residues. Trimming took 5 bases from V and 4 from J; bases not matched to a gene: 15.

This clonotype came up a few times. This chain links TRBV4-2 with TRBJ2-2; D is unresolved. Germline values: CDR1 LGHNA, CDR2 YNFKEQ. This CDR3 is 15 amino acids long. Trimming pared 1 base from V and 3 bases from J, leaving 9 bases between. The CDR3 spells CASSQAQKDTGELFF. As DNA, the CDR3 is TGTGCCAGCAGCCAAGCGCAGAAGGACACCGGGGAGCTGTTTTTT.

The chain links TRBV2 to TRBJ2-2, with D possibly matching TRBD2 (6 bases). The CDR3 contains 14 residues. Trimming cost V 6 bases and J 4 bases, with 12 bases left between them. Germline V CDR1 and CDR2: SNHLY, FYNNEI. The CDR3 DNA is TGTGCCAGCAGGGCTAAGACTAGCACCGGGGAGCTGTTTTTT. Its translation: CASRAKTSTGELFF.

The sample holds many counts of this clonotype. The chain combines TRBV7-2 with TRBJ1-5; 7 bases fit TRBD1. Germline assignment: CDR1 SGHTA and CDR2 FQGNSA. The CDR3 loop spans 15 amino acids. The V segment lost 1 base and the J segment 2 bases; nucleotides outside the gene matches: 2. The CDR3 DNA follows: TGTGCCAGCAGCTTAGTTACAGGGGGCAATCAGCCCCAGCATTTT. As protein: CASSLVTGGNQPQHF.

There are a few counts of this clonotype. V usage is TRBV7-2 and J usage is TRBJ2-3, with TRBD2 matching over 11 bases. The V gene end was trimmed by 5 bases and the J gene end by 15 bases; junction bases not matched to a gene: 4. This CDR3 is 11 amino acids long. CDR1 is SGHTA, CDR2 FQGNSA, per germline. CDR3 in amino acids: CASSQGLADYF. DNA of the CDR3: TGTGCCAGCAGCCAGGGACTAGCGGATTATTTT. Based on the CDR3 plus reference TRBV7-2 and TRBJ2-3, the full variable domain is GAGVSQSPSNKVTEKGKDVELRCDPISGHTALYWYRQSLGQGLEFLIYFQGNSAPDKSGLPSDRFSAERTGGSVSTLTIQRTQQEDSAVYLCASSQGLADYFGPGTRLTVL.

V and J are TRBV27 and TRBJ2-3, with 8 positions matching TRBD2. J lost 1 base, V lost 3 bases, and 3 bases had no gene match. The length of the CDR3 is 15 residues. Germline V lookup: CDR1 MNHEY, CDR2 SMNVEV (reference sequence). The CDR3 sequence is CASSFRREGTDTQYF. CDR3 nucleotide sequence: TGTGCCAGCAGTTTTCGGCGGGAGGGCACAGATACGCAGTATTTT.

This clonotype came up a few times. The rearrangement uses TRBV5-6 and TRBJ1-6, with D tentatively TRBD1 (6 bases). CDR1 is SGHDT, CDR2 YYEEEE, per germline. The V end was cut by 4 bases, the J end by 14 bases, with 16 bases between. CDR3 length: 13 residues. The CDR3 DNA is TGTGCCAGCAGCCGGGACATCGGCTCTGCCCTCCACTTT. This translates into CASSRDIGSALHF.

There are many counts of this clonotype. J is TRBJ1-1 and V is TRBV7-2; no definite D call. Germline lookup yields CDR1 SGHTA and CDR2 FQGNSA. The CDR3 has 15 residues. Trimming took 3 bases from V and 8 from J, leaving 19 bases between them. The CDR3 loop reads CASSFPLGRATEAFF. The CDR3 nucleotides read TGTGCCAGCAGCTTCCCCCTAGGTAGGGCCACCGAAGCTTTCTTT.

This clonotype was found a few times. Written as DNA, the CDR3 is TGTGCCAGCAGCCAAGCAGGTATTAATCAGCCCCAGCATTTT. Translating gives CASSQAGINQPQHF. The chain links TRBV3-1 to TRBJ1-5; D gene ambiguous. CDR1 and CDR2 from the germline V gene are LGHDT and YNNKEL (reference sequence). The CDR3 runs to 14 residues. Between the trimmed V and J ends, which lost 1 base and 4 bases, there was a span of 8 bases.

This clonotype appeared a few times. The V and J genes are TRBV7-6 and TRBJ2-7; no definite D call. This CDR3 spans 12 amino acids. Germline CDR1 is SGHVS and CDR2 is FNYEAQ. V was trimmed by 5 bases and J by 5 bases, leaving 10 bases between them. The CDR3 sequence is CASSPLVHEQYF. CDR3 nucleotides: TGTGCCAGCAGCCCCCTGGTTCACGAGCAGTACTTC.

This clonotype occurred a few times. In this CDR3 the conserved last residue, phenylalanine or tryptophan, is missing, so a read error is likely. The limits of the CDR3 on the DNA are not certain, so only TCRdb's listed CDR3 is given. The chain is built from TRBV28 and TRBJ2-7; the table assigns TRBD1, which was not confirmed against the DNA. CDR1 is MDHEN and CDR2 is SYDVKM in the germline V gene. Counting both end residues, the CDR3 totals 10 amino acids. CDR3 sequence: CARRHGQGAS.

This clonotype was counted between two and nine times. The V gene is TRBV28, the J gene TRBJ2-7, with 8 nucleotides matching TRBD2. CDR1 is MDHEN and CDR2 is SYDVKM in the germline V gene. J lost 4 bases, V lost 4 bases, and 9 bases had no gene match. This CDR3 region has 15 residues. The CDR3 loop reads CASSSPGGALYEQYF. As DNA, the CDR3 is TGTGCCAGCAGTTCCCCGGGGGGGGCCCTTTACGAGCAGTACTTC.

The rearrangement joins TRBV6-1 to TRBJ2-1, with 9 bases lining up with TRBD2. With V trimmed by 9 bases and J by 5 bases, 11 bases remained unmatched. Germline CDR1 and CDR2: MNHNS and SASEGT. The CDR3 has 15 residues. Here the CDR3 DNA reads TGTGCCAGTTACCCCGGACTAGCGAACCACAATGAGCAGTTCTTC. Residues: CASYPGLANHNEQFF.

This clonotype was seen repeatedly, ten times or more. J is TRBJ2-7 and V is TRBV7-9; D might be TRBD2 (6 bases). Trimming removed 5 bases at V and 0 bases at J, with 14 bases between. CDR1 SEHNR and CDR2 FQNEAQ come from the germline V gene (reference sequence). This CDR3 has 15 amino acids. DNA for the CDR3: TGTGCCAGCAGCCAGAGGGACTGGGGCTCCTACGAGCAGTACTTC. Protein product: CASSQRDWGSYEQYF.

This clonotype was seen a few times. The chain employs TRBV2 and TRBJ2-5, with D tentatively TRBD1 (5 bases). The CDR3 length is 13 residues. V was pared by 5 bases and J by 5 bases, with 12 bases between. Per germline, CDR1 SNHLY and CDR2 FYNNEI. CDR3 nucleotides: TGTGCCAGCAGTATAGGGGTACTGGAGACCCAGTACTTC. It is translated as CASSIGVLETQYF.

This chain joins TRBV14 and TRBJ2-1, with a possible D match to TRBD2 (5 bases). The CDR3 is made up of 15 amino acids. Germline-derived CDR1 and CDR2 are SGHDN and FVKESK. V dropped 4 bases and J dropped 4 bases, with 14 bases sitting between them. CDR3 sequence: CASSRRTGRYNEQFF. The CDR3 DNA sequence: TGTGCCAGCAGCCGCAGGACGGGAAGGTACAATGAGCAGTTCTTC.

This clonotype was observed many times. The chain uses TRBV7-2 and TRBJ2-3, with D tentatively TRBD1 (6 bases). The CDR3 sequence is 14 residues long. V gave up 5 bases and J gave up 1 base, with 10 bases separating them. CDR1 is SGHTA and CDR2 is FQGNSA in the germline V gene. CDR3 in DNA: TGTGCCAGCAGCCATGGACAGCGCACAGATACGCAGTATTTT. Translating gives CASSHGQRTDTQYF.

The chain carries TRBV10-3 and TRBJ2-7; TRBD1 matches at 9 bases. This CDR3 is built from 13 residues. With 7 bases clipped from V and 3 bases from J, the junction kept 4 bases outside the gene matches. From germline, CDR1 is ENHRY and CDR2 SYGVKD. The CDR3 reads CAIKRGQGYEQYF. The CDR3 coding sequence is TGTGCCATCAAAAGGGGACAGGGCTACGAGCAGTACTTC.

The sample holds a few counts of this clonotype. The V call is TRBV29-1, the J call TRBJ1-1; no clear D gene. CDR3 size: 12 residues. V was clipped by 7 bases and J by 1 base, with 10 bases between them. Germline V gives CDR1 SQVTM, CDR2 ANQGSEA. The CDR3 DNA sequence: TGCAGCGCTGAGGGAGCGAACACTGAAGCTTTCTTT. It yields the protein CSAEGANTEAFF.

Ten or more counts support this clonotype. The chain links TRBV24-1 to TRBJ1-4; D might be TRBD1 (5 bases). The ends were cut back, 3 bases at V and 6 bases at J, with 10 bases in the middle. CDR1 is KGHDR and CDR2 is SFDVKD in the germline V gene. The CDR3 sequence is 14 residues long. CDR3 region: CATSDRGEDEKLFF. DNA of the CDR3: TGTGCCACCAGTGATCGGGGGGAGGATGAAAAACTGTTTTTT.